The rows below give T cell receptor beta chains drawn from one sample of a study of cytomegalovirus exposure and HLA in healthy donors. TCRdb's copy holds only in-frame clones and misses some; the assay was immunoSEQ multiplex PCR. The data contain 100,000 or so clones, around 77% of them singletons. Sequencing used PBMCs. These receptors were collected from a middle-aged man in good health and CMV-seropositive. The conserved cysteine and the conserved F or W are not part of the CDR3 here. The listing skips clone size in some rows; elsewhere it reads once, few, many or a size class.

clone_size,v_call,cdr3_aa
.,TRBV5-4,ASSLGPGLSNQPQH
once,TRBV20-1,SARRQREAF
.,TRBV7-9,ASSDRQGQETQY
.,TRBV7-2,ASSLGGGNTIY
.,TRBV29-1,SVEEGGSGANGLT
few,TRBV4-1,ASRALAGVAGELF
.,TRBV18,ASSRQGTTNEKLF
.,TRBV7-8,ASSLLGQGTYEQY
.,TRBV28,ASSLIRQVSPLH
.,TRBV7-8,ASSLNPGQPQH
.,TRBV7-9,ASSSPQILARELF
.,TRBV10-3,AISRSGNTIY
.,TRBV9,ASSVGTGGGDTQY
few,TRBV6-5,ASSYLGGPDTQY
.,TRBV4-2,ASSVSYNEQF
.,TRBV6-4,ASSLLPRGTEAF
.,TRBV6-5,ASSAAGFSYEQY
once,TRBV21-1,ASSFRGGAYEQY
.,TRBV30,AWSWTGGNEQY
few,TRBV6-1,ASSDIDLRTAPDTQY
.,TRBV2,ASSVPLGVTDTQY
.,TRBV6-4,ASSDSGRGVRQPQH
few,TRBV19,ASSIGAGGNYGYT
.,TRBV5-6,ASSFGGRGDEQY
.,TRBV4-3,ASSQVGRKNTGELF
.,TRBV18,ASSQTQGTGELF
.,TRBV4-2,ASSQDDQGWTQY
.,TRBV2,ASSEGGKGQETQY
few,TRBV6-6,ASSYVRRTNTGELF
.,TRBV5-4,ASILAGGSEETQY
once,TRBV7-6,ASSLGAKEKLF
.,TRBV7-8,ASTRGFTYEQY
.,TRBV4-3,ASSLRDYSYEQY
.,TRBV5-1,ASSLGDRGFLAKNIQY
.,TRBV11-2,ASSSTGQLNYGYT
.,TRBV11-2,ASSLDSGSKNIQY